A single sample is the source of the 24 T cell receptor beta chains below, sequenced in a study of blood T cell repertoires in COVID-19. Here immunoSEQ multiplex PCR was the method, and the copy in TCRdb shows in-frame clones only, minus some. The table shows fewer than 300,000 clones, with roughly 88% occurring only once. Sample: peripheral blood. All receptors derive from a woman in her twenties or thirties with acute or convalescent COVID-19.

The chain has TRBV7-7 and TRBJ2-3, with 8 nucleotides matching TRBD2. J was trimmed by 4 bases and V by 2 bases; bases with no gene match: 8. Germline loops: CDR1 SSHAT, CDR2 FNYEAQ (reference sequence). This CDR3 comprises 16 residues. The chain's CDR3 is CASSLRAGAAPDTQYF. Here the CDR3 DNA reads TGTGCCAGCAGCTTAAGAGCGGGAGCCGCCCCAGATACGCAGTATTTT.

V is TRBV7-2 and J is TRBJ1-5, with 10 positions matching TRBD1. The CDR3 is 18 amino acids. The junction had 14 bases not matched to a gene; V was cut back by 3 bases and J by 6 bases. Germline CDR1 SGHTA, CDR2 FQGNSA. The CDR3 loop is CASSLVAPGTGVSQPQHF. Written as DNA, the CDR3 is TGTGCCAGCAGCTTGGTGGCCCCCGGGACAGGGGTTAGTCAGCCCCAGCATTTT.

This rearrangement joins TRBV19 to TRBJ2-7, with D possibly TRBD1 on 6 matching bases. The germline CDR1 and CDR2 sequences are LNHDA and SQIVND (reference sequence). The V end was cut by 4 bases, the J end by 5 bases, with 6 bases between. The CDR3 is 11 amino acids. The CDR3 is CASSKGDEQYF. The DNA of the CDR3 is TGTGCCAGTAGTAAGGGGGACGAGCAGTACTTC.

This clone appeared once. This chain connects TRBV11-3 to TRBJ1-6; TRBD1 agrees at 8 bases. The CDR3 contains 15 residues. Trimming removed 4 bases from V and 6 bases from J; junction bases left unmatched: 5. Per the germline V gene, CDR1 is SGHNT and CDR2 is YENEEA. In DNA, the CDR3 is TGTGCCAGCAGCTCCGGACAGGGAGGTAATTCACCCCTCCACTTT. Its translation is CASSSGQGGNSPLHF. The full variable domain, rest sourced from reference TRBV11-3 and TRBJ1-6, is EAGVVQSPRYKIIEKKQPVAFWCNPISGHNTLYWYLQNLGQGPELLIRYENEEAVDDSQLPKDRFSAERLKGVDSTLKIQPAELGDSAVYLCASSSGQGGNSPLHFGNGTRLTVT.

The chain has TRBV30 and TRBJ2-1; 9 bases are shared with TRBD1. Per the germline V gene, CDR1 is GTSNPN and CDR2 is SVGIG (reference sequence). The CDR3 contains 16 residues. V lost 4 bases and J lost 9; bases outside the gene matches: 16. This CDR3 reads CAWNLNPGQGNVEQFF. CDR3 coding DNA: TGTGCCTGGAATCTGAATCCGGGACAGGGTAATGTTGAGCAGTTCTTC.

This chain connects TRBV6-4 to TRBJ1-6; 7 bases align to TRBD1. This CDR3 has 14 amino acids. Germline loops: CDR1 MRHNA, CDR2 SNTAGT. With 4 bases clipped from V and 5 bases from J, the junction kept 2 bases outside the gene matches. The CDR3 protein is CASSAGTDNSPLHF. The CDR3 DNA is TGTGCCAGCAGTGCCGGGACAGATAATTCACCCCTCCACTTT.

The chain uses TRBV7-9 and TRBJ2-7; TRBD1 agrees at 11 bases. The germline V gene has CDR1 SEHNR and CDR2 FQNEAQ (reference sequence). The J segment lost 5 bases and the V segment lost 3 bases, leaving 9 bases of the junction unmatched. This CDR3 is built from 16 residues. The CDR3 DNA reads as TGTGCCAGCAGCTTCATGCCGGGACAGGGGGGACACGAGCAGTACTTC. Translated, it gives CASSFMPGQGGHEQYF.

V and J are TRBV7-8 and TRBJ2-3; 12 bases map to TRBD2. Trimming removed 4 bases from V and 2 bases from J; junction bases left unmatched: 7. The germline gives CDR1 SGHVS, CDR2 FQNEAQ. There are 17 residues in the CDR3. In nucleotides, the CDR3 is TGTGCCAGCAGCTCGAATGGACTAGCGGGGTACACAGATACGCAGTATTTT. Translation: CASSSNGLAGYTDTQYF.

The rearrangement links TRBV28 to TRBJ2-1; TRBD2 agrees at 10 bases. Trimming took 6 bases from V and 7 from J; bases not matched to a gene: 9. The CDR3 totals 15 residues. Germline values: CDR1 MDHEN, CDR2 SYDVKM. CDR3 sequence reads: CASREAGGPGNEQFF. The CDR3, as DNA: TGTGCCAGCAGGGAAGCGGGAGGGCCGGGGAATGAGCAGTTCTTC.

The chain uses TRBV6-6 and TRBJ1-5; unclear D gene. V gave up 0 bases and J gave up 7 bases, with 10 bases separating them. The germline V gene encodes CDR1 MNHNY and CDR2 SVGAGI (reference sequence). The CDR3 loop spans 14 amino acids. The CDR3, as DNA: TGTGCCAGCAGTTACTCGGAGGGATCGCAGCCCCAGCATTTT. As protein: CASSYSEGSQPQHF.

CDR3 loop: CASSQGAWETQYF. Written as DNA, the CDR3 is TGTGCCAGCAGTCAGGGGGCTTGGGAGACCCAGTACTTC. The chain has TRBV7-2 and TRBJ2-5; 8 bases agree with TRBD1. Germline V gene lookup returns CDR1 SGHTA and CDR2 FQGNSA. Trimming took 6 bases from V and 5 from J; bases not matched to a gene: 5. The CDR3 runs to 13 residues. The whole variable domain, filled in from reference TRBV7-2 and TRBJ2-5, reads GAGVSQSPSNKVTEKGKDVELRCDPISGHTALYWYRQSLGQGLEFLIYFQGNSAPDKSGLPSDRFSAERTGGSVSTLTIQRTQQEDSAVYLCASSQGAWETQYFGPGTRLLVL.

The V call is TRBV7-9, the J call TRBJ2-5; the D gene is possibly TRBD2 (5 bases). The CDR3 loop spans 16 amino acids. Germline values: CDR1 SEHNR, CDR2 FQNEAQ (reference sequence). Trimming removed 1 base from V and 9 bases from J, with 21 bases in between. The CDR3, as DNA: TGTGCCAGCAGCTTAGGGGGTATTGGGAGCCAAGTCCCCCAGTACTTC. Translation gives CASSLGGIGSQVPQYF.

The CDR3 DNA reads TGCAGTGCTAGTTCTAGCGGGACTAGCACAGATACGCAGTATTTT. Amino acid sequence: CSASSSGTSTDTQYF. The V gene is TRBV20-1, the J gene TRBJ2-3, with 9 nucleotides matching TRBD2. V shed 3 bases, J shed 0 bases, and the junction held 4 bases outside the gene matches. The CDR3 is 15 residues long. The germline V gene encodes CDR1 DFQATT and CDR2 SNEGSKA (reference sequence).

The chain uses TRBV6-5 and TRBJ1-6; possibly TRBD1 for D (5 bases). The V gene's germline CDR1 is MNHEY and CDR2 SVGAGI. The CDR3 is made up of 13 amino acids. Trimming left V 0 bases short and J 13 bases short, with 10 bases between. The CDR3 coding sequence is TGTGCCAGCAGTTACTCCGGAGGGGCTCCCCTCCACTTT. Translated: CASSYSGGAPLHF.

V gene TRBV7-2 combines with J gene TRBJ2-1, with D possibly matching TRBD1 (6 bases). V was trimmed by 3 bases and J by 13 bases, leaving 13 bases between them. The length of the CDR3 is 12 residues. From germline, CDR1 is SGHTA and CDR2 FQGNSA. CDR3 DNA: TGTGCCAGCAGCTTGGGCCGACAGGTCCAGTTCTTC. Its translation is CASSLGRQVQFF. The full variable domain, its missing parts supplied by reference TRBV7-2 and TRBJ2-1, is GAGVSQSPSNKVTEKGKDVELRCDPISGHTALYWYRQSLGQGLEFLIYFQGNSAPDKSGLPSDRFSAERTGGSVSTLTIQRTQQEDSAVYLCASSLGRQVQFFGPGTRLTVL.

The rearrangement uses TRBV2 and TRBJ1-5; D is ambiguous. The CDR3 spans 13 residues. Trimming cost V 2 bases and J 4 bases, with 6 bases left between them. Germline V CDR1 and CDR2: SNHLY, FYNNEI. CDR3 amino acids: CASSEYSNQPQHF. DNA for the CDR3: TGTGCCAGCAGTGAATACAGTAATCAGCCCCAGCATTTT.

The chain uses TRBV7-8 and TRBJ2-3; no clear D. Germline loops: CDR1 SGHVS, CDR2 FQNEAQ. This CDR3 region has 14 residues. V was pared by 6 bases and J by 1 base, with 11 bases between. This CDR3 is CASSRNRGTDTQYF. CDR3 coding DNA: TGTGCCAGCAGTCGGAACCGGGGCACAGATACGCAGTATTTT.

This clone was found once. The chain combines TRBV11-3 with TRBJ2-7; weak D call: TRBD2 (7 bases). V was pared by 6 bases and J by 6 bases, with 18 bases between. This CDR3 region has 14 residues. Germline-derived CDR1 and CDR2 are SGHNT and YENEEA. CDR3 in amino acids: CASRGGAHPFEQYF. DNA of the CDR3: TGTGCCAGCAGAGGGGGGGCACACCCGTTCGAGCAGTACTTC.

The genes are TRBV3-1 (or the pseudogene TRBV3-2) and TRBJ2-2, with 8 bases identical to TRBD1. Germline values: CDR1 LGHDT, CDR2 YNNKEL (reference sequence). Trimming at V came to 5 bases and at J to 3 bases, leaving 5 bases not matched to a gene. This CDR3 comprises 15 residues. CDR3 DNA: TGTGCCAGCAGCGACGGACAGGGATACACCGGGGAGCTGTTTTTT. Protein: CASSDGQGYTGELFF.

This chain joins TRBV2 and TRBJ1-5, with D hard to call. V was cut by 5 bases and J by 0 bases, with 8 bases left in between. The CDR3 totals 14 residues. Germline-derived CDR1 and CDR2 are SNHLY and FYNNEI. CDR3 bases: TGTGCCAGCAGTTGGTCAGTTAGCAATCAGCCCCAGCATTTT. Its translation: CASSWSVSNQPQHF.

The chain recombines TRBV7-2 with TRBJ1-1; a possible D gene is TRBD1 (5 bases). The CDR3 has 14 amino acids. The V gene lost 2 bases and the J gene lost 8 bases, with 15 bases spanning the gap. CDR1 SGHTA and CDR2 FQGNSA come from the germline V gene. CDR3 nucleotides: TGTGCCAGCAGCTTAAGGGGCCCGGACCAGGAAGCTTTCTTT. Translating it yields CASSLRGPDQEAFF.

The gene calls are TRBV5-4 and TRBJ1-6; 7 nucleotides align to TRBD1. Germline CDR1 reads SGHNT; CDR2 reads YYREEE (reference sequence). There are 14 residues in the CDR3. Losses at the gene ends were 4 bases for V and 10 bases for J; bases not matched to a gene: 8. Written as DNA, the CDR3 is TGTGCCAGCAGCCTGGACAGGTTAGGGTCACCCCTCCACTTT. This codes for CASSLDRLGSPLHF.

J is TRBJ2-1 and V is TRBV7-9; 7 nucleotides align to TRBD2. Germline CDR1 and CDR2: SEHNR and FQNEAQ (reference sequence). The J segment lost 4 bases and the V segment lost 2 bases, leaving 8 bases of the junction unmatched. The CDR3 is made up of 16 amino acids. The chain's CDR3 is CASSLRLAVGYNEQFF. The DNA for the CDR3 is TGTGCCAGCAGCTTAAGGCTAGCGGTGGGATACAATGAGCAGTTCTTC.

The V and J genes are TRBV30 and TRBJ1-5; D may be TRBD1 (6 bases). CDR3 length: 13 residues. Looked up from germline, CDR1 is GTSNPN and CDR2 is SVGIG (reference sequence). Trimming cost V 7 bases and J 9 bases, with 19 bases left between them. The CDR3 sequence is CALRTQRGGPQHF. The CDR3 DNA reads TGTGCCTTAAGGACACAAAGGGGGGGGCCCCAGCATTTT. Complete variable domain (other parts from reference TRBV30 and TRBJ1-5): SQTIHQWPATLVQPVGSPLSLECTVEGTSNPNLYWYRQAAGRGLQLLFYSVGIGQISSEVPQNLSASRPQDRQFILSSKKLLLSDSGFYLCALRTQRGGPQHFGDGTRLSIL.